This T cell receptor (beta chain) was obtained from a study of CD4 and CD8 cells across lung adenocarcinoma regions. Localized lung adenocarcinoma, a non-small cell lung cancer, affected the donors. This clonotype was seen repeatedly, ten times or more. An end of the junction differs from the germline gene, which may be a read error. TCRdb itself ran the PCR reads through MiXCR, one entry per CDR3 protein. The table shows about 25,000 distinct CDR3 sequences, with over 45% occurring only once. Germline CDR1 MNHNS, CDR2 SASEGT. CDR3 length: 15 amino acids. The chain is built from TRBV6-1 and TRBJ1-6; D unresolved. The TCR was taken from a male donor with lung adenocarcinoma. The CD4 and CD8 labels of this study may be unreliable. The specimen was CD8+ T cells from the center of a lung tumor. DNA for the CDR3: TGTGCCAACAGTCCGTACTTAGACCACTATTCACCCCTCCACTTT. Translating gives CANSPYLDHYSPLHF.